Here is one TCR beta chain with its context. The method was immunoSEQ multiplex PCR; TCRdb's version includes in-frame clones alone and lacks a portion of them. The sample contains under 25,000 clones, approximately 76% of which appear only once. Time point meaning: cycle 4 day 1 (C4D1), after 6 weeks of nivolumab. Relapse was seen in all patients after autologous stem cell transplantation, and brentuximab vedotin exposure was variable. This specimen comes from a study of PD-1 blockade in classical Hodgkin lymphoma. The source was peripheral blood mononuclear cells (PBMCs), collected before the fourth cycle of nivolumab. This clonotype was obtained from a human donor with classical Hodgkin lymphoma.

CDR3 bases: TGTGCCTGGAGCACGGGACAAGAGACCCAGTACTTC. It translates to CAWSTGQETQYF. The chain couples TRBV30 to TRBJ2-5; a possible D gene is TRBD2 (5 bases). The CDR3 has 12 amino acids. V was pared by 3 bases and J by 2 bases, with 7 bases between. Germline V lookup: CDR1 GTSNPN, CDR2 SVGIG (reference sequence).